Listed below are T cell receptor beta chains from one sample, sequenced in a study of T cell responses to AZD1222 COVID-19 vaccine. This table comes from immunoSEQ multiplex PCR, and its TCRdb copy is limited to in-frame clones, with some not included. Found here are around 140,000 clones, 70% to 90% of them singletons; the top ten hold 5% to 5.5%. The sequences come from peripheral blood, collected 28 days after the second AZD1222 dose. The receptor source for this set is an adult who received the AZD1222 COVID-19 vaccine. CDR3s include the opening cysteine and the closing phenylalanine or tryptophan. D genes are given only for firm matches. Some rows have no size entry. The others give once, few or many, or a class for an expanded clone.

v_call	j_call	d_call	clone_size	cdr3_nt	cdr3_aa
TRBV27	TRBJ2-2	.	.	TGTGCCAGCAGTTTATCGCTTGACGACACCGGGGAGCTGTTTTTT	CASSLSLDDTGELFF
TRBV15	TRBJ2-7	.	.	TGTGCCACCAGCCGAGGGGGAGGGGCTAAGTTTGGCGAGCAGTACTTC	CATSRGGGAKFGEQYF
TRBV18	TRBJ2-1	TRBD2	.	TGTGCCAGCTCACGTGAGGCGGGAGGGGGAAATGAGCAGTTCTTC	CASSREAGGGNEQFF
TRBV18	TRBJ2-7	TRBD2	.	TGTGCCAGCTCCCCATCACCGGGGTCTAGCGGGTCCTACGAGCAGTACTTC	CASSPSPGSSGSYEQYF
TRBV5-1	TRBJ1-1	.	few	TGCGCCAGCAGCTTGGATGGGGGGAACACTGAAGCTTTCTTT	CASSLDGGNTEAFF
TRBV7-9	TRBJ1-1	.	.	TGTGCCAGCAGCTTGTACCTTGAAGCTTTCTTT	CASSLYLEAFF
TRBV20-1	TRBJ2-3	TRBD2	.	TGCAGTGCTAGTGGCAAGGTTGTGCTAGCGGGGAGCACAGATACGCAGTATTTT	CSASGKVVLAGSTDTQYF
TRBV7-9	TRBJ2-1	.	.	TGTGCCAGCAGCGCGGACTCGTACTACAATGAGCAGTTCTTC	CASSADSYYNEQFF
TRBV29-1	TRBJ1-5	TRBD1	.	TGCAGCGTTGAAAGGGGGCAAGTGACAGGGCATCAGCCCCAGCATTTT	CSVERGQVTGHQPQHF
TRBV3-1/TRBV3-2	TRBJ2-1	.	.	TGTGCCAGCAGCCAAAGGGCACGGAACAATGAGCAGTTCTTC	CASSQRARNNEQFF
TRBV7-2	TRBJ1-5	.	.	TGTGCCAGCAGCTTAGGGGACATCTATCAGCCCCAGCATTTT	CASSLGDIYQPQHF
TRBV5-1	TRBJ2-1	TRBD2	.	TGCGCCAGCCAACTATGGGGGGGCAATGAGCAGTTCTTC	CASQLWGGNEQFF
TRBV5-1	TRBJ2-6	.	few	TGCGCCAGCAGCTTGGTGGGGCGGGGACAGTTGATCTCTGGGGCCAACGTCCTGACTTTC	CASSLVGRGQLISGANVLTF
TRBV11-3	TRBJ2-2	.	.	TGTGCCAGCAGCTTAGACCGCTCGGGGGGGGAGCTGTTTTTT	CASSLDRSGGELFF
TRBV19	TRBJ2-5	TRBD2	.	TGTGCCAGTAGTTTGGGGACTAGCGGGAGTTCGCAAGAGACCCAGTACTTC	CASSLGTSGSSQETQYF
TRBV15	TRBJ2-1	TRBD2	.	TGTGCCACCAGCAGGGCTAGACTAGCGGGAGGGGATAATGAGCAGTTCTTC	CATSRARLAGGDNEQFF
TRBV10-3	TRBJ1-2	.	.	TGTGCCATCAGCCCAGAGGGCAGAGACTATGGCTACACCTTC	CAISPEGRDYGYTF
TRBV27	TRBJ2-2	.	.	TGTGCCAGCAGTTTTTGGGGCAGGGGAAACACCGGGGAGCTGTTTTTT	CASSFWGRGNTGELFF
TRBV11-3	TRBJ2-5	.	.	TGTGCCAGCAGCCTAGGGGGAGCCTCCCAAGAGACCCAGTACTTC	CASSLGGASQETQYF
TRBV4-1	TRBJ1-2	.	few	TGCGCCAGCAGCGGCTCGGACTATGGCTACACCTTC	CASSGSDYGYTF
TRBV29-1	TRBJ1-2	TRBD1	.	TGCAGCGTTGAAAGACAGGGAAGGGGCTACACCTTC	CSVERQGRGYTF
TRBV30	TRBJ1-4	TRBD1	few	TGTGCCTGGAGTAAATCGGGGGTAGGGGGCCTTTCGTTT	CAWSKSGVGGLSF
TRBV5-1	TRBJ2-7	.	.	TGCGCCAGCAGCTTGGCCGGGGGCTCGGGGTACGAGCAGTACTTC	CASSLAGGSGYEQYF
TRBV5-4	TRBJ2-2	.	.	TGTGCCAGCAGCTTGGTCACGAACACCGGGGAGCTGTTTTTT	CASSLVTNTGELFF
TRBV11-2	TRBJ1-5	TRBD1	.	TGTGCCAGCAGCCCCGGGACAGGGCCTCAGCCCCAGCATTTT	CASSPGTGPQPQHF
TRBV6-6	TRBJ2-3	TRBD2	.	TGTGCCAGCAGTTACATAGCGGGAGCCGATACGCAGTATTTT	CASSYIAGADTQYF
TRBV18	TRBJ2-3	TRBD1	.	TGTGCCAGCTCACCGGGACAGAGCACAGATACGCAGTATTTT	CASSPGQSTDTQYF
TRBV4-1	TRBJ1-5	.	.	TGCGCCAGCAGCGCTCGGGGAGAGGGTCAGCCCCAGCATTTT	CASSARGEGQPQHF
TRBV10-1	TRBJ2-7	.	.	TGCGCCAGCAGTGAGTCCTACAGGGACCCCTACGAGCAGTACTTC	CASSESYRDPYEQYF
TRBV10-1	TRBJ2-7	TRBD1	.	TGCGCCAGCAGCCCAGGGGGCCCCTACGAGCAGTACTTC	CASSPGGPYEQYF
TRBV5-1	TRBJ2-1	.	few	TGCGCCAGCAGCTCCGGACGTAGGGGGGACTATGAGCAGTTCTTC	CASSSGRRGDYEQFF
TRBV2	TRBJ1-5	.	.	TGTGCCAGCAGTGGGTACAGTCAGCCCCAGCATTTT	CASSGYSQPQHF
TRBV5-4	TRBJ2-3	TRBD1	.	TGTGCCAGCAGCACAAAGTCCGGGACAGGGGAGTATTTT	CASSTKSGTGEYF
TRBV7-6	TRBJ2-6	.	.	TGTGCCAGCAGCACCCCGTTTGAATCTCACAAGTCGGGCCAACGCCTGACTTTC	CASSTPFESHKSGQRLTF
TRBV5-1	TRBJ2-1	TRBD2	.	TGCGCCAGCAGCTCGGAGGCCCCCCTAGCGGATGAGCAGTTCTTC	CASSSEAPLADEQFF
TRBV19	TRBJ1-2	.	.	TGTGCCAGTTCTCCAGAGGACAGCCCCAACTATGGCTACACCTTC	CASSPEDSPNYGYTF
TRBV5-4	TRBJ2-7	.	.	TGTGCCAGCAGCTTCTGGGGCCGCTCCTACGAGCAGTACTTC	CASSFWGRSYEQYF
TRBV3-1/TRBV3-2	TRBJ1-4	.	.	TGTGCCAGCAGCCAAGTGTACGAAAAACTGTTTTTT	CASSQVYEKLFF
TRBV5-4	TRBJ2-7	.	once	TGTGCCAGCAGCCTGGGACGGACCTACGAGCAGTACTTC	CASSLGRTYEQYF
TRBV19	TRBJ2-1	TRBD2	.	TGTGCCAGTAGCAAAGGGGGACTAGCGGGAGCCAATGAGCAGTTCTTC	CASSKGGLAGANEQFF
TRBV14	TRBJ2-7	.	.	TGTGCCAGCAGCCAAGGGGACCTTTCCTACGAGCAGTACTTC	CASSQGDLSYEQYF
TRBV10-3	TRBJ2-3	.	.	TGTGCCATCAGTGAGGGAACTGGGGGGTTAACTAGCACAGATACGCAGTATTTT	CAISEGTGGLTSTDTQYF
TRBV30	TRBJ2-5	.	.	TGTGCCTGGATTGCGGGGGCGGGGAGGGCCCAAGAGACCCAGTACTTC	CAWIAGAGRAQETQYF
TRBV7-6	TRBJ1-1	.	.	TGTGCCAGCAGCTTAAGCTCCAGGGGCCCCGACACTGAAGCTTTCTTT	CASSLSSRGPDTEAFF
TRBV5-8	TRBJ1-1	.	.	TGTGCCAGCAGCTTGGGCCTCCGCACTGAAGCTTTCTTT	CASSLGLRTEAFF
TRBV12-3/TRBV12-4	TRBJ2-6	.	.	TGTGCCAGCAGTTTTTCTGGGGCCAACGTCCTGACTTTC	CASSFSGANVLTF
TRBV27	TRBJ1-5	TRBD1	.	TGTGCCAGCAGTAAACAGGGGGCGGGTCAGCCCCAGCATTTT	CASSKQGAGQPQHF
TRBV5-1	TRBJ2-1	.	.	TGCGCCAGCAGCCCATTGGCACCCCCGACAGCCTACAATGAGCAGTTCTTC	CASSPLAPPTAYNEQFF
TRBV14	TRBJ1-3	.	.	TGTGCCAGCAGCCAGGGTAACTCTGGAAACACCATATATTTT	CASSQGNSGNTIYF
TRBV30	TRBJ1-3	.	.	TGTGCCTGGAGTGTAACCAGGGGAGCTGGAAACACCATATATTTT	CAWSVTRGAGNTIYF
TRBV5-1	TRBJ1-1	.	.	TGCGCCAGCAGCTTGATTCAGGAGAACACTGAAGCTTTCTTT	CASSLIQENTEAFF
TRBV7-9	TRBJ2-2	.	once	TGTGCCAGCAGCTTAATTGGGGACAACACCGGGGAGCTGTTTTTT	CASSLIGDNTGELFF
TRBV3-1/TRBV3-2	TRBJ1-1	.	.	TGTGCCAGCAGCCAAGTGGCAGGAAACTGGGCTTTCTTT	CASSQVAGNWAFF